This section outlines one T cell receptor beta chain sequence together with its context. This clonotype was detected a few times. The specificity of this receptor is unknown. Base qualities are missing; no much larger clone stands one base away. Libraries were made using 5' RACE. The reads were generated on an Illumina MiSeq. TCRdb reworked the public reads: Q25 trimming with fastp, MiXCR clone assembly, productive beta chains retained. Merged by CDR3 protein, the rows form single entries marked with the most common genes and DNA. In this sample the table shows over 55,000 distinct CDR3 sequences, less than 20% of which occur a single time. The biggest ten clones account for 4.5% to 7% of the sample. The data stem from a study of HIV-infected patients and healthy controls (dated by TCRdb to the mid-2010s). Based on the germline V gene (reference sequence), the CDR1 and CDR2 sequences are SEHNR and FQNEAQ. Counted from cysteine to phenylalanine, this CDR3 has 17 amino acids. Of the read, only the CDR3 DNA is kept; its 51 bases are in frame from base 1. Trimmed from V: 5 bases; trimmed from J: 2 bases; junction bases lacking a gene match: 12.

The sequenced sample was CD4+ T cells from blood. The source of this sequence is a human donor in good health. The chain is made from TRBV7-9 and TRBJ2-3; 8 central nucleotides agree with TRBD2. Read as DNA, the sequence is TGTGCCAGCAGCGCCCACCGCCCCGGGAGGGCCACAGATACGCAGTATTTT. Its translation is CASSAHRPGRATDTQYF.